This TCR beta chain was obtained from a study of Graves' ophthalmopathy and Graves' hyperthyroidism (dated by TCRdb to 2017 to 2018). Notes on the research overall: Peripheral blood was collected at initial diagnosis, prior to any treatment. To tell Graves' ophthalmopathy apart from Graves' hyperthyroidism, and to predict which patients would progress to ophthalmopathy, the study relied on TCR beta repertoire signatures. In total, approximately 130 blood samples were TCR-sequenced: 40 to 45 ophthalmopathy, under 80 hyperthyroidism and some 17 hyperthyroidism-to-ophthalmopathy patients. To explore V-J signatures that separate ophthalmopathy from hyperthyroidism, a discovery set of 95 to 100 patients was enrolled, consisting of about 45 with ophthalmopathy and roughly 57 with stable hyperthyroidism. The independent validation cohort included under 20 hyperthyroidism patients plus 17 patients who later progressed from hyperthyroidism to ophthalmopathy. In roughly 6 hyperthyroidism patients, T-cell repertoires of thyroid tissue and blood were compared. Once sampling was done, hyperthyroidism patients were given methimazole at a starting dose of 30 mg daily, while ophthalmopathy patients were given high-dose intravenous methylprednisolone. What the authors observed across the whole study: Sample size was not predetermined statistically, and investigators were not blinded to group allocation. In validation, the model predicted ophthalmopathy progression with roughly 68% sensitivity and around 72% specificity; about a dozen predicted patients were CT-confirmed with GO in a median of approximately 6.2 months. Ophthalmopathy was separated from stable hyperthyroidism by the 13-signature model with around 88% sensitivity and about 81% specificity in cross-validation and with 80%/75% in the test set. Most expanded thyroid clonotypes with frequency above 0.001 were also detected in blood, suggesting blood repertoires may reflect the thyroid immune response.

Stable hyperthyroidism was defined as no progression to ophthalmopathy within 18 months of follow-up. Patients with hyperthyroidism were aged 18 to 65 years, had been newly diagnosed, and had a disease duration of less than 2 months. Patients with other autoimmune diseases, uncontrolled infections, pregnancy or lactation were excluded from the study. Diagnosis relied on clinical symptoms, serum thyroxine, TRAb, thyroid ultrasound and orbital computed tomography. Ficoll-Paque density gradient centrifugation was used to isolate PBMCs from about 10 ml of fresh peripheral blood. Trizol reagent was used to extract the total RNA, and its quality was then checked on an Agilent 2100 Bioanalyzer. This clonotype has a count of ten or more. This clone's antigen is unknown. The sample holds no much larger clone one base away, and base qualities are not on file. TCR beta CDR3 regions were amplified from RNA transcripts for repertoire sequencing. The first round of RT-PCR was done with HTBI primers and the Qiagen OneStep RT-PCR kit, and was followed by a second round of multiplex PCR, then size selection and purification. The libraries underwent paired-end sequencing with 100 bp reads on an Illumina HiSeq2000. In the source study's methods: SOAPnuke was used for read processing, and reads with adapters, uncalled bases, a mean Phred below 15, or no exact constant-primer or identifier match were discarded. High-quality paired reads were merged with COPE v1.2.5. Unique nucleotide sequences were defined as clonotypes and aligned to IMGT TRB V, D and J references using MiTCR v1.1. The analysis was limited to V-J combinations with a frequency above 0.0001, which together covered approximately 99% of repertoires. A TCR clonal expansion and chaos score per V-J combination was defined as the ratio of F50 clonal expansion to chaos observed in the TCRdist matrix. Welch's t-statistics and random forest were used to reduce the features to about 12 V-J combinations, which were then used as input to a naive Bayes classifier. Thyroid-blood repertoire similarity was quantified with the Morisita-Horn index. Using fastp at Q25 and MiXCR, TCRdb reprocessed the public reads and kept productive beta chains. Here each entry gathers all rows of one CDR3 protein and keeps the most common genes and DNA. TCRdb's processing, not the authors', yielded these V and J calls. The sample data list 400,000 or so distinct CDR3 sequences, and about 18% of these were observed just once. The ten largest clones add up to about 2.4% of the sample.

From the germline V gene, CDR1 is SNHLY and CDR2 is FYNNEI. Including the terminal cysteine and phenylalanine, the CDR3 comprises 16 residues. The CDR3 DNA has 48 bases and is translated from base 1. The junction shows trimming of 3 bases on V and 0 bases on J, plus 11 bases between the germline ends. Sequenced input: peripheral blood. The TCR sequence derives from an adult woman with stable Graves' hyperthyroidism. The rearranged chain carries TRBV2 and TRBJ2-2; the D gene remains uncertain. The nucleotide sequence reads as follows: TGTGCCAGCAGTGATTGGGGAATATCGAACACCGGGGAGCTGTTTTTT. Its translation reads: CASSDWGISNTGELFF.